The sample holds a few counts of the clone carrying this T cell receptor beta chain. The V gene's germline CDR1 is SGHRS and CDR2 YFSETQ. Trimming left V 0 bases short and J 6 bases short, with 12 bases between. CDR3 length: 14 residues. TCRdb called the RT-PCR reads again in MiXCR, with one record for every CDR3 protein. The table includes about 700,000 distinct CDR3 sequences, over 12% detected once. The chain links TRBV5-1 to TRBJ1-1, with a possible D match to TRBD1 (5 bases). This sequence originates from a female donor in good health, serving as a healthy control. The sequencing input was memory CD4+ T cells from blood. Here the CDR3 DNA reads TGCGCCAGCAGCTTGGTGGCAGGGTCGGCTGAAGCTTTCTTT. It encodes CASSLVAGSAEAFF.